The 14 T cell receptor beta chains reported below all come from one sample, sequenced in a study of T cells after yellow fever vaccination. One entry per CDR3 protein, called by TCRdb with MiXCR from the 5' RACE reads. The table has some 320,000 distinct CDR3 sequences, roughly 9.4% seen once. This sample comprised PBMCs, obtained on the day of the first yellow fever vaccination. The receptor set was obtained from a man aged 18 to 35 who received the YFV17D yellow fever vaccine.

This clonotype was counted a few times. The V and J genes are TRBV12-3 or TRBV12-4 and TRBJ2-1; perhaps TRBD1 as D (5 bases). This CDR3 has 12 amino acids. V gave up 6 bases and J gave up 7 bases, with 10 bases separating them. CDR3 amino acids: CASRRQRNEQFF. The DNA for the CDR3 is TGTGCCAGCAGGAGACAGAGAAATGAGCAGTTCTTC.

This clonotype was recorded a few times. J is TRBJ2-1 and V is TRBV7-9, with D unclear. The CDR3 length is 13 residues. Germline values: CDR1 SEHNR, CDR2 FQNEAQ (reference sequence). Trimming left V 5 bases short and J 5 bases short, with 10 bases between. The CDR3: CASSNDPDNEQFF. The CDR3 region has the DNA TGTGCCAGCAGCAACGACCCGGACAATGAGCAGTTCTTC.

This clonotype was seen a few times. CDR3 sequence reads: CASSLSGQNNQPQHF. The DNA for the CDR3 is TGTGCCAGCAGCCTCTCAGGACAGAATAATCAGCCCCAGCATTTT. The chain links TRBV9 to TRBJ1-5; D is possibly TRBD1 (6 bases). Trimming cost V 4 bases and J 4 bases, with 15 bases left between them. The germline V gene has CDR1 SGDLS and CDR2 YYNGEE. This CDR3 is 15 amino acids long.

The genes are TRBV12-3 or TRBV12-4 and TRBJ2-2, with 10 bases identical to TRBD1. V lost 8 bases and J lost 4; bases outside the gene matches: 7. The CDR3 runs 15 residues. CDR3 nucleotide sequence: TGTGCCAGCCGAATTGGGACAGGGGTCACCGGGGAGCTGTTTTTT. This encodes CASRIGTGVTGELFF.

V gene TRBV5-1 combines with J gene TRBJ1-2; 7 nucleotides align to TRBD1. The CDR3 extends over 16 amino acids. Trimming took 0 bases from V and 0 from J; bases not matched to a gene: 5. The germline gives CDR1 SGHRS, CDR2 YFSETQ. The CDR3 bases are TGCGCCAGCAGCTTGGGGGACAGCGTAACTAACTATGGCTACACCTTC. Amino acid sequence: CASSLGDSVTNYGYTF.

The chain employs TRBV20-1 and TRBJ1-1, with a tentative D call TRBD1 (5 bases). Deletions cut 2 bases from V and 1 base from J, with 14 bases between. In germline, CDR1 is DFQATT, CDR2 SNEGSKA (reference sequence). This CDR3 is 15 amino acids long. CDR3 loop: CSARQGVDENTEAFF. The CDR3 DNA reads TGCAGTGCTAGACAGGGAGTTGATGAGAACACTGAAGCTTTCTTT.

This sequence joins TRBV2 and TRBJ2-1; TRBD2 matches at 16 bases. The CDR3 spans 21 residues. The V gene's germline CDR1 is SNHLY and CDR2 FYNNEI. The ends lost 5 bases at V and 0 bases at J; junction bases unmatched: 13. CDR3 sequence (DNA): TGTGCCAGCAGTTCTCCCGGGACTAGCGGGGGGGCCGAAGGCTCCTACAATGAGCAGTTCTTC. The encoded protein is CASSSPGTSGGAEGSYNEQFF.

This clonotype was detected a few times. This chain connects TRBV5-4 to TRBJ2-5, with 8 bases that match TRBD2. CDR3 size: 16 residues. After removal of 2 bases from V and 5 bases from J, the junction contained 11 bases not matched to a gene. CDR1 and CDR2 from the germline V gene are SGHNT and YYREEE (reference sequence). The DNA of the CDR3 is TGTGCCAGCAGCTTAAGCGGGGGCGCCGGTTCGGAGACCCAGTACTTC. Translating gives CASSLSGGAGSETQYF.

This clonotype was counted ten times or more. CDR3 sequence reads: CASSNTRNTEAFF. The CDR3 bases are TGTGCCAGCAGCAATACAAGAAACACTGAAGCTTTCTTT. The gene calls are TRBV12-3 or TRBV12-4 and TRBJ1-1; no definite D call. V was clipped by 6 bases and J by 2 bases, with 10 bases between them. The CDR3 is 13 amino acids.

The V gene is TRBV14, the J gene TRBJ2-1; D remains ambiguous. Per the germline V gene, CDR1 is SGHDN and CDR2 is FVKESK. This CDR3 comprises 14 residues. Trimming stripped 3 bases from V and 3 bases from J, with 9 bases between. CDR3 bases: TGTGCCAGCAGCCATCGGAGTTTCTACAATGAGCAGTTCTTC. Translation: CASSHRSFYNEQFF.

This clonotype was observed many times. The J gene is TRBJ2-7, the V gene TRBV4-3; D not resolved. CDR1 LGHNA and CDR2 YSLEER come from the germline V gene. Trimming removed 2 bases at V and 2 bases at J, with 7 bases between. This CDR3 spans 13 amino acids. CDR3 sequence reads: CASSQLGTYEQYV. DNA of the CDR3: TGCGCCAGCAGCCAATTAGGGACCTACGAGCAGTACGTC.

In its sample, this clonotype was seen a few times. CDR3 loop: CASLQYNEQFF. The CDR3, as DNA: TGTGCCAGCCTTCAATACAATGAGCAGTTCTTC. The V call is TRBV6-2 or TRBV6-3, the J call TRBJ2-1; D is unclear. In germline, CDR1 is MNHEY, CDR2 SVGEGT. Trimming took off 8 bases at V and 4 bases at J, with 6 bases between the two ends. The CDR3 is 11 amino acids.

The chain carries TRBV7-2 and TRBJ2-1; the D is unclear. The CDR3 loop spans 13 amino acids. CDR1 and CDR2 (germline): SGHTA, FQGNSA. The V and J ends lost 8 bases and 4 bases respectively, with 12 bases between them. The CDR3 coding sequence is TGTGCCAGCGGGTTGACGGGTTACAATGAGCAGTTCTTC. Its protein is CASGLTGYNEQFF.

This sequence joins TRBV9 and TRBJ2-1, with D perhaps matching TRBD2 (7 bases). Per the germline V gene, CDR1 is SGDLS and CDR2 is YYNGEE. The CDR3 consists of 15 residues. Trimming took 1 base from V and 2 from J, leaving 10 bases between them. In DNA, the CDR3 is TGTGCCAGCAGCGTAAGGGGGGGTACCTACAATGAGCAGTTCTTC. Translated: CASSVRGGTYNEQFF.